This T cell receptor (beta chain) derives from a study of blood T cell repertoires in COVID-19. Looked up from germline, CDR1 is MNHEY and CDR2 is SMNVEV (reference sequence). This CDR3 region has 14 residues. Between the trimmed V and J ends, which lost 4 bases and 2 bases, there was a span of 10 bases. In the authors' workflow: Estimation of nucleated cell counts relied on the amplification of reference gene primers. Sequencing was performed with immunoSEQ multiplex PCR; in TCRdb, only in-frame clones are kept and a portion is missing. Clone size and the V and J calls come from that table; the DNA yielded D and trimming. The sample includes tens of thousands of clones, 90% of them seen just once.

Sequenced sample: peripheral blood. The chain is built from TRBV27 and TRBJ2-3; TRBD1 is a possible D gene (5 bases). The TCR comes from a human donor in a cohort sampled during active COVID-19. The CDR3 sequence is CASSWAGPTDTQYF. DNA for the CDR3: TGTGCCAGCAGTTGGGCAGGGCCCACAGATACGCAGTATTTT.